This record concerns one TCR gamma chain sequence. Its antigen is unidentified. Sequences come from RNA converted to cDNA by reverse transcription. Pooled V-gene forward primers with one constant-region reverse primer generated the CDR3 amplicons by multiplex PCR. TCRdb re-called the multiplex PCR reads via CATT. Of tens of thousands of gamma-chain clones listed, about a fifth are singletons. This sample was included in a study of Vδ1+ human thymocytes. The CDR3 sequence is 13 residues long. CDR1 and CDR2 (germline): EGSTGY, YDSYTSSV. With 5 bases clipped from V and 1 base from J, the junction kept 5 bases outside the gene matches. General study findings and limits: Thymic TRG and TRD repertoires appeared highly polyclonal, with Gaussian CDR3 length distributions.

Sequenced: Vdelta1+ gamma-delta thymocytes from the thymus. As to subset: FACS-sorted CD3+ TCRalphabeta- TCRVdelta1+ TCRVdelta2- thymocytes. This receptor was taken from a boy under two years old who had congenital heart surgery. The gene calls are TRGV4 and TRGJ1 or TRGJ2. The CDR3, as DNA: TGTGCCACCTGGGTCTCAAATTATTATAAGAAACTCTTT. It encodes CATWVSNYYKKLF.